The sequence of this T cell receptor (beta chain) was determined in a study of metastatic and nonmetastatic thyroid tumors. Looking at the study overall: Across blood and tumor or nodule tissue, repertoires from malignant and benign thyroid patients were compared with one another.

Worth noting for this clone: Its antigen remains unidentified. One end of the junction fails to match germline, which may point to a read error.

The CDR3 has 15 amino acids. Germline lookup yields CDR1 MNHEY and CDR2 SMNVEV (reference sequence). As handled by the study authors: For papillary thyroid cancer, a distant-metastasis classifier was constructed from CDR3 differences observed across clinicopathological groups. TCRdb reassembled clones from the PCR reads with MiXCR. The V and J calls follow TCRdb's processing rather than the paper's. The table shows roughly 4,700 clones, with 28% occurring only once. Study-level results: As reported, TCR beta diversity in blood and tumor was significantly higher in malignant thyroid tumors than in benign nodules.

Ahead of thyroid surgery, no patient had received treatment of any kind. J is TRBJ2-2 and V is TRBV27; D might be TRBD1 (5 bases). This receptor was obtained from a female donor with papillary thyroid cancer or a benign thyroid nodule (not recorded which). Some clones in this sample may be carry-over from other donors' samples. Material: adjacent normal tissue. The CDR3 is CASRLSRTPAGELFF. CDR3 in DNA: TGTGCCAGCAGATTATCTAGGACACCGGCCGGGGAGCTGTTTTTT.